These T cell receptor beta chains were read from a single sample in a study of blood T cell repertoires in COVID-19. Profiled with immunoSEQ multiplex PCR; TCRdb holds only in-frame clones, not every one. The sample holds under 200,000 clones; about 80% are singletons and the top ten take 5.2%. The sequenced sample consisted of PBMCs or T cells enriched from blood (not recorded which). The source is a woman between 55 and 75 years old with acute COVID-19. Each CDR3 is given with its conserved first and last residue. The order of the fields is clone size, CDR3 length, J gene, D gene, V gene, CDR3 DNA, CDR3 protein. D genes are given only for firm matches. Rows give clone size only sometimes, using once, few, many, or a class for an expanded clone.

abundance: .; len: 11; j_gene: TRBJ1-2; d_gene: .; v_gene: TRBV19; CDR3nt: TGTGCCAGTAGGGAGGGATATGGCTACACCTTC; CDR3aa: CASREGYGYTF
abundance: .; len: 15; j_gene: TRBJ2-1; d_gene: TRBD2; v_gene: TRBV7-8; CDR3nt: TGTGCCAGCAGCTCTAAACTAGCGGGAGTATCACATTCGTTCTTC; CDR3aa: CASSSKLAGVSHSFF
abundance: .; len: 13; j_gene: TRBJ1-6; d_gene: .; v_gene: TRBV12-3/TRBV12-4; CDR3nt: TGTGCCAGCCAACAGGCCCTTAATTCACCCCTCCACTTT; CDR3aa: CASQQALNSPLHF
abundance: .; len: 20; j_gene: TRBJ2-4; d_gene: TRBD1; v_gene: TRBV5-1; CDR3nt: TGCGCCAGCAGCTTGGTCTCCGGGACAGGGATGTTACTAGCCAAAAACATTCAGTACTTC; CDR3aa: CASSLVSGTGMLLAKNIQYF
abundance: once; len: 14; j_gene: TRBJ2-3; d_gene: .; v_gene: TRBV11-2; CDR3nt: TGTGCCAGCAGCTTCGGGACTAGCACAGATACGCAGTATTTT; CDR3aa: CASSFGTSTDTQYF
abundance: .; len: 13; j_gene: TRBJ1-6; d_gene: .; v_gene: TRBV19; CDR3nt: TGTGCCAGTTCCCTTACAGAGAATTCACCCCTCCACTTT; CDR3aa: CASSLTENSPLHF
abundance: .; len: 13; j_gene: TRBJ2-1; d_gene: TRBD2; v_gene: TRBV30; CDR3nt: TGTGCCTGGGCTAGCGGGGGGTACAATGAGCAGTTCTTC; CDR3aa: CAWASGGYNEQFF
abundance: .; len: 14; j_gene: TRBJ2-5; d_gene: .; v_gene: TRBV5-1; CDR3nt: TGCGCCAGCAGCTTGGGGACAACACAAGAGACCCAGTACTTC; CDR3aa: CASSLGTTQETQYF
abundance: once; len: 11; j_gene: TRBJ2-7; d_gene: .; v_gene: TRBV5-8; CDR3nt: TGTGCCAGCAGCACCGACTCACTCCAGTACTTC; CDR3aa: CASSTDSLQYF
abundance: once; len: 14; j_gene: TRBJ2-2; d_gene: .; v_gene: TRBV9; CDR3nt: TGTGCCAGCAGCGTGTTCTCCGAGGCGGGGGAGCTGTTTTTT; CDR3aa: CASSVFSEAGELFF
abundance: .; len: 15; j_gene: TRBJ2-1; d_gene: TRBD1; v_gene: TRBV7-8; CDR3nt: TGTGCCAGCAGCGTACTACAGGGGATCCTCAATGAGCAGTTCTTC; CDR3aa: CASSVLQGILNEQFF
abundance: .; len: 14; j_gene: TRBJ1-1; d_gene: .; v_gene: TRBV6-2/TRBV6-3; CDR3nt: TGTGCCAGCAGTGTTAACAGGGTGGGCACTGAAGCTTTCTTT; CDR3aa: CASSVNRVGTEAFF
abundance: once; len: 15; j_gene: TRBJ1-3; d_gene: TRBD1; v_gene: TRBV3-1/TRBV3-2; CDR3nt: TGTGCCAGCAGCCAACAGGGGGATCGTGGAAACACCATATATTTT; CDR3aa: CASSQQGDRGNTIYF
abundance: .; len: 13; j_gene: TRBJ2-1; d_gene: .; v_gene: TRBV13; CDR3nt: TGTGCCAGCAGCTTTTTCGGGAACAATGAGCAGTTCTTC; CDR3aa: CASSFFGNNEQFF
abundance: .; len: 11; j_gene: TRBJ2-2; d_gene: .; v_gene: TRBV6-5; CDR3nt: TGTGCCAGCACACGGGGCGGGGAGCTGTTTTTT; CDR3aa: CASTRGGELFF
abundance: .; len: 16; j_gene: TRBJ2-3; d_gene: TRBD2; v_gene: TRBV3-1/TRBV3-2; CDR3nt: TGTGCCAGCAGCCTCCTACAAGCGGGAGGTTGGGATACGCAGTATTTT; CDR3aa: CASSLLQAGGWDTQYF
abundance: .; len: 15; j_gene: TRBJ2-2; d_gene: TRBD1; v_gene: TRBV6-2/TRBV6-3; CDR3nt: TGTGCCAGCAGTTACGAGGGGGCGGACACCGGGGAGCTGTTTTTT; CDR3aa: CASSYEGADTGELFF
abundance: .; len: 14; j_gene: TRBJ1-1; d_gene: .; v_gene: TRBV5-8; CDR3nt: TGTGCCAGCAGCTACTCGAGGGCTGTCACTGAAGCTTTCTTT; CDR3aa: CASSYSRAVTEAFF
abundance: .; len: 14; j_gene: TRBJ1-1; d_gene: .; v_gene: TRBV6-2/TRBV6-3; CDR3nt: TGTGCCAGCAGCCCCCAGGGGAGGGCCACTGAAGCTTTCTTT; CDR3aa: CASSPQGRATEAFF
abundance: few; len: 15; j_gene: TRBJ2-5; d_gene: .; v_gene: TRBV11-2; CDR3nt: TGTGCCAGCAGCCCGCTAGTGGGGGCCGCGGAGACCCAGTACTTC; CDR3aa: CASSPLVGAAETQYF
abundance: .; len: 16; j_gene: TRBJ1-1; d_gene: .; v_gene: TRBV19; CDR3nt: TGTGCCAGTAGTATAACCGTGGGCAGCCTGAACACTGAAGCTTTCTTT; CDR3aa: CASSITVGSLNTEAFF
abundance: .; len: 13; j_gene: TRBJ2-7; d_gene: TRBD1; v_gene: TRBV19; CDR3nt: TGTGCCAGTAGCGGACAGGGGGTGAGGGAGCAGTACTTC; CDR3aa: CASSGQGVREQYF
abundance: .; len: 15; j_gene: TRBJ1-4; d_gene: TRBD1; v_gene: TRBV27; CDR3nt: TGTGCCAGCAGGCCGCTGGGACAGGGAAATGAAAAACTGTTTTTT; CDR3aa: CASRPLGQGNEKLFF